This T cell receptor (beta chain) was sequenced during a study of identical twins. A single record per CDR3 protein comes from TCRdb applying MiXCR to the 5' RACE reads. The table lists around 1.7 million distinct CDR3 sequences, about 32% of them singletons. Details on this clonotype: The antigen is not known.

The CDR3 sequence is 16 residues long. Germline V gene data show CDR1 as KGHSH and CDR2 as LQKENI. Study outcomes and limitations: The abundant beta clonotypes from cord blood had fewer insertions, and memory repertoires had none of this.

Sequencing was performed on cord blood. This clonotype was obtained from a newborn girl in good health. The chain has TRBV18 and TRBJ2-5; a possible D gene is TRBD2 (6 bases). The better agreement between TRBJ2-7 and the DNA end casts doubt on the J call. The CDR3 coding sequence is TGTGCCAGCTCACCATTAGGCCTAGCGAGAGACCACGAGCAGTACTTC. Amino acids: CASSPLGLARDHEQYF.